This passage covers 20 T cell receptor beta chains from one sample sequenced in a study of primary melanoma T cells and metastatic recurrence. Assay: immunoSEQ multiplex PCR; the TCRdb copy retains only in-frame clones and omits some. The sample records about 1,300 clones, 75% to 90% being singletons. The sequenced material came from melanoma tumor tissue. Receptor source: a human donor with melanoma.

The chain links TRBV11-3 to TRBJ1-1, with 8 bases aligning to TRBD1. CDR3 length: 14 amino acids. Germline trimming cut 7 bases from V and 1 base from J; bases unmatched to any gene: 5. Germline CDR1 and CDR2: SGHNT and YENEEA. The CDR3 DNA follows: TGTGCCAGCACCTTGGACAGGGAGAACACTGAAGCTTTCTTT. Translation gives CASTLDRENTEAFF.

The rearrangement links TRBV7-7 to TRBJ2-3; 8 positions match TRBD2. This CDR3 contains 16 residues. Germline V CDR1 and CDR2: SSHAT, FNYEAQ (reference sequence). Germline trimming cut 5 bases from V and 5 bases from J; bases unmatched to any gene: 12. DNA of the CDR3: TGTGCCAGCAGCCAATCTCCGGGAGGGTCGGGAGATACGCAGTATTTT. It yields the protein CASSQSPGGSGDTQYF.

The chain combines TRBV15 with TRBJ2-5; 8 bases map to TRBD1. In germline, CDR1 is LNHNV, CDR2 YYDKDF (reference sequence). The CDR3 length is 14 residues. J lost 7 bases, V lost 1 base, and 5 bases had no gene match. The CDR3 sequence is CATSRADRVGTQYF. CDR3 bases: TGTGCCACCAGCAGAGCGGACAGGGTGGGGACCCAGTACTTC.

The V gene is TRBV1, the J gene TRBJ2-5; TRBD1 is taken as the D call from the table, unchecked against the DNA. TRBV1 is flagged as a pseudogene. This CDR3 region has 13 residues. DNA of the CDR3: TGCAGCGTTTCCACAGGGTACCAAGAGACCCAGTACTTC. This sequence encodes CSVSTGYQETQYF.

The chain recombines TRBV11-1 with TRBJ1-1; TRBD1 might be the D (5 bases). Germline-derived CDR1 and CDR2 are SGHAT and FQDESV (reference sequence). The CDR3 contains 15 residues. V was shortened by 5 bases and J by 3 bases, with 16 bases between the two germline ends. The CDR3 bases are TGTGCCAGCAGCCAAACCAGGGACGGATACACTGAAGCTTTCTTT. Translating gives CASSQTRDGYTEAFF.

V and J are TRBV18 and TRBJ2-3, with 9 bases lining up with TRBD1. The germline CDR1 and CDR2 sequences are KGHSH and LQKENI. The trim removed 3 bases at V and 8 bases at J, leaving 9 bases unmatched. The CDR3 has 15 residues. The DNA for the CDR3 is TGTGCCAGCTCACCCTTGGACAGGGGACATGGTACGCAGTATTTT. Protein sequence: CASSPLDRGHGTQYF.

This chain joins TRBV6-8 and TRBJ2-3, with 7 bases lining up with TRBD2. Germline assignment: CDR1 MNHGY and CDR2 SAAAGT. This CDR3 is built from 13 residues. Trimming removed 6 bases from V and 6 bases from J; junction bases left unmatched: 6. This CDR3 reads CASRREGPDTQYF. The CDR3 coding sequence is TGTGCCAGCAGGAGGGAGGGCCCCGATACGCAGTATTTT.

The chain links TRBV19 to TRBJ2-4; 10 positions match TRBD1. Germline V gene sequence: CDR1 LNHDA, CDR2 SQIVND (reference sequence). This CDR3 has 17 amino acids. Trimming cost V 5 bases and J 2 bases; bases outside gene matches: 9. The CDR3 region has the DNA TGTGCCAGTAGTTTTAAGACAGGGGGCCCGACCAAAAACATTCAGTACTTC. Translating gives CASSFKTGGPTKNIQYF.

CDR3 region: CASSSLSDTQYF. In DNA, the CDR3 is TGTGCCAGCAGTTCCCTCTCAGATACGCAGTATTTT. The chain carries TRBV6-8 and TRBJ2-3; D is unresolved. Deletions cut 4 bases from V and 4 bases from J, with 6 bases between. The germline gives CDR1 MNHGY, CDR2 SAAAGT. The CDR3 loop spans 12 amino acids.

The rearrangement uses TRBV11-3 and TRBJ2-1, with TRBD2 matching 11 bases. Germline V gene lookup returns CDR1 SGHNT and CDR2 YENEEA. The CDR3 loop spans 16 amino acids. After removal of 6 bases from V and 3 bases from J, the junction contained 7 bases not matched to a gene. CDR3 sequence: CASSLQTSGDYNEQFF. CDR3 nucleotide sequence: TGTGCCAGCAGTCTCCAGACTAGCGGGGACTACAATGAGCAGTTCTTC.

The chain is built from TRBV6-8 and TRBJ2-3; a possible D gene is TRBD2 (6 bases). The CDR3 has 13 amino acids. Trimming shortened V by 10 bases and J by 5 bases, and 16 bases separated the two germline ends. Germline V gene lookup returns CDR1 MNHGY and CDR2 SAAAGT. The CDR3 sequence is CATQRVGQDTQYF. Here the CDR3 DNA reads TGTGCCACCCAGCGGGTGGGTCAAGATACGCAGTATTTT.

The genes are TRBV14 and TRBJ2-3; D is perhaps TRBD2 (5 bases). V was pared by 3 bases and J by 1 base, with 8 bases between. The CDR3 consists of 14 residues. Germline-derived CDR1 and CDR2 are SGHDN and FVKESK. CDR3 sequence: CASSQVGGTDTQYF. The CDR3 coding sequence is TGTGCCAGCAGCCAGGTCGGGGGCACAGATACGCAGTATTTT.

The J gene is TRBJ2-7, the V gene TRBV7-6; D gene ambiguous. The CDR3 loop spans 17 amino acids. Germline V gene data show CDR1 as SGHVS and CDR2 as FNYEAQ. The CDR3 reads CANSLDSLTHSTYEQYV. The CDR3 DNA follows: TGTGCCAACAGCTTGGATAGTTTGACACACAGTACCTACGAGCAGTACGTC.

The chain combines TRBV10-2 with TRBJ2-1, with D possibly being TRBD2 (6 bases). Trimming took off 5 bases at V and 7 bases at J, with 15 bases between the two ends. Germline V gene lookup returns CDR1 WSHSY and CDR2 SAAADI. The CDR3 sequence is 14 residues long. The CDR3, as DNA: TGCGCCAGCAGTTGGCAGCGGGCCCGTAATGAGCAGTTCTTC. Its translation is CASSWQRARNEQFF.

The J gene is TRBJ2-5, the V gene TRBV29-1; 9 nucleotides align to TRBD1. The CDR3 runs 13 residues. Per the germline V gene, CDR1 is SQVTM and CDR2 is ANQGSEA. Trimming removed 7 bases from V and 2 bases from J; junction bases left unmatched: 5. CDR3 in DNA: TGCAGCGGGGGACAGGGACTTCAAGAGACCCAGTACTTC. Protein sequence: CSGGQGLQETQYF.

The gene calls are TRBV30 and TRBJ2-3, with D maybe TRBD1 (5 bases). Germline V lookup: CDR1 GTSNPN, CDR2 SVGIG (reference sequence). Trimming removed 5 bases from V and 2 bases from J, with 11 bases in between. The CDR3 is 13 amino acids. CDR3 region: CAWSQGITDTQYF. The CDR3 coding sequence is TGTGCCTGGTCTCAGGGAATCACAGATACGCAGTATTTT.

About this clone: At one end the junction does not follow the germline gene, possibly because of a read error. The V call is TRBV6-8, the J call TRBJ1-3; 7 nucleotides align to TRBD1. The CDR3 is 15 amino acids. Germline V gives CDR1 MNHGY, CDR2 SAAAGT. The CDR3 protein is CASSYNRGSGNTIYF. The CDR3 nucleotides are TGTGCTAGCAGTTACAACAGGGGCTCCGGAAACACCATATATTTT.

The J gene is TRBJ2-5, the V gene TRBV29-1, with 7 bases lining up with TRBD1. The CDR3 sequence is 13 residues long. The V gene's germline CDR1 is SQVTM and CDR2 ANQGSEA. V lost 4 bases to trimming and J lost 0 bases; unmatched junction nucleotides: 2. CDR3 bases: TGCAGCGTTGTGGGACAGTACCAAGAGACCCAGTACTTC. The encoded protein is CSVVGQYQETQYF. The full variable domain, with the rest looked up from reference TRBV29-1 and TRBJ2-5, is SAVISQKPSRDICQRGTSLTIQCQVDSQVTMMFWYRQQPGQSLTLIATANQGSEATYESGFVIDKFPISRPNLTFSTLTVSNMSPEDSSIYLCSVVGQYQETQYFGPGTRLLVL.

The chain recombines TRBV15 with TRBJ1-2; D ambiguous. The germline gives CDR1 LNHNV, CDR2 YYDKDF (reference sequence). Trimming took 5 bases from V and 7 from J, leaving 23 bases between them. CDR3 size: 16 residues. CDR3: CATSPRGGGRVSGYTF. CDR3 DNA: TGTGCCACCAGCCCTCGGGGAGGAGGGCGCGTCAGTGGCTACACCTTC.

The genes are TRBV5-1 and TRBJ1-1, with D possibly matching TRBD1 (5 bases). CDR3 size: 15 residues. Trimming cost V 6 bases and J 1 base, with 16 bases left between them. Germline V gene lookup returns CDR1 SGHRS and CDR2 YFSETQ. The CDR3 region is CASNLRRTTNTEAFF. CDR3 DNA: TGCGCCAGCAACCTAAGACGGACAACGAACACTGAAGCTTTCTTT.